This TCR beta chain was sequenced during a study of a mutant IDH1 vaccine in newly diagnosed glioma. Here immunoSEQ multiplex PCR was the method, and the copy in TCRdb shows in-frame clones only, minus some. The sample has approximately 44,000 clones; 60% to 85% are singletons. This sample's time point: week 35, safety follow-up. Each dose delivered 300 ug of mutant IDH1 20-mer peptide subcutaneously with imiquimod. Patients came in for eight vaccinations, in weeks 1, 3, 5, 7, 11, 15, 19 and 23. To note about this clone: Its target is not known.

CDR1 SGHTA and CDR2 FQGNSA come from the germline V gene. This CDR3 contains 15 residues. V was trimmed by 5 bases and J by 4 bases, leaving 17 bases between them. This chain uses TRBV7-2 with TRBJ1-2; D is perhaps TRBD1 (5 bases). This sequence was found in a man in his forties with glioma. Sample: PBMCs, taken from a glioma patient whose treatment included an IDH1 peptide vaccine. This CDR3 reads CASSPGQGPGYGYTF. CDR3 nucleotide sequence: TGTGCCAGCAGCCCAGGACAAGGTCCAGGCTATGGCTACACCTTC.